These 21 T cell receptor beta chains were sequenced from one sample in a study of response to subunit inactivated influenza vaccine. TCRdb independently ran MiXCR on the RT-PCR reads; one entry per CDR3 protein. This sample has more than 500,000 distinct CDR3 sequences, with 10% to 12% found just once. These same data were also listed under a study on T cells expressing NK-cell markers. This second report adds: UMIs accompanied the 5'RACE template switching by which TCR beta cDNA was made.

The sequences come from PBMCs from blood, collected on the day of vaccination. Every receptor here comes from a man in his forties or fifties who received an inactivated influenza vaccine.

The chain links TRBV11-3 to TRBJ2-1; TRBD2 aligns across 9 bases. This CDR3 has 14 residues. J lost 6 bases, V lost 4 bases, and 4 bases had no gene match. Germline-derived CDR1 and CDR2 are SGHNT and YENEEA. The CDR3 coding sequence is TGTGCCAGCAGCTCCGGGACTAGCAGCAATGAGCAGTTCTTC. It specifies CASSSGTSSNEQFF. The variable domain in full, with the rest retrieved from reference TRBV11-3 and TRBJ2-1, is EAGVVQSPRYKIIEKKQPVAFWCNPISGHNTLYWYLQNLGQGPELLIRYENEEAVDDSQLPKDRFSAERLKGVDSTLKIQPAELGDSAVYLCASSSGTSSNEQFFGPGTRLTVL.

This clonotype was recorded a few times. The genes are TRBV11-2 and TRBJ2-7; perhaps TRBD1 as D (5 bases). There are 15 residues in the CDR3. Germline V gives CDR1 SGHAT, CDR2 FQNNGV. The ends were cut back, 1 base at V and 1 base at J, with 11 bases in the middle. In DNA form, the CDR3 reads TGTGCCAGCAGCTTAGGCGTATACAGGTCCTACGAGCAGTACTTC. It yields the protein CASSLGVYRSYEQYF.

The rearrangement uses TRBV10-3 and TRBJ2-3; D may match TRBD1 or TRBD2 (6 bases each). The CDR3 runs to 12 residues. The germline CDR1 and CDR2 sequences are ENHRY and SYGVKD. V lost 6 bases to trimming and J lost 4 bases, with 8 bases between them. The CDR3 DNA follows: TGTGCCATCAGGGAGGGGGCAGATACGCAGTATTTT. This sequence encodes CAIREGADTQYF.

This clonotype was recorded many times. This sequence joins TRBV13 and TRBJ2-1; 7 nucleotides match TRBD2. Germline CDR1 is PRHDT and CDR2 is FYEKMQ (reference sequence). There are 20 residues in the CDR3. V dropped 2 bases and J dropped 1; count of bases not matched to a gene: 17. The CDR3 DNA reads TGTGCCAGCAGCTTAACGTCCTCGGGACTACACCACTTATCCTACAATGAGCAGTTCTTC. Protein: CASSLTSSGLHHLSYNEQFF.

This clonotype has only a few counts. This chain links TRBV6-5 with TRBJ2-2; TRBD2 aligns across 12 bases. The trim removed 0 bases at V and 7 bases at J, leaving 9 bases unmatched. Germline CDR1 is MNHEY and CDR2 is SVGAGI. The CDR3 runs 18 residues. CDR3: CASSYSSTSGSVHGELFF. In DNA, the CDR3 is TGTGCCAGCAGTTACTCGTCGACTAGCGGGAGTGTACACGGGGAGCTGTTTTTT.

The chain links TRBV16 to TRBJ1-1; maybe TRBD1 (6 bases). V was shortened by 0 bases and J by 6 bases, with 14 bases between the two germline ends. There are 15 residues in the CDR3. Germline V lookup: CDR1 KGHSY, CDR2 FQNENV. The CDR3 nucleotides read TGTGCCAGCAGCCAATCGAAGGGGGGCAACCCTGAAGCTTTCTTT. Amino acids: CASSQSKGGNPEAFF. Based on the CDR3 plus reference TRBV16 and TRBJ1-1, the full variable domain is GEEVAQTPKHLVRGEGQKAKLYCAPIKGHSYVFWYQQVLKNEFKFLISFQNENVFDETGMPKERFSAKCLPNSPCSLEIQATKLEDSAVYFCASSQSKGGNPEAFFGQGTRLTVV.

This clonotype has ten or more counts. The rearrangement links TRBV6-2 or TRBV6-3 to TRBJ1-6; D possibly corresponds to TRBD1 (6 bases). V shed 4 bases and J shed 2 bases, with 6 bases lying between them. The V gene's germline CDR1 is MNHEY and CDR2 SVGEGT. The CDR3 spans 14 residues. The CDR3 protein is CASSWDTYNSPLHF. The CDR3 nucleotides are TGTGCCAGCAGTTGGGACACCTATAATTCACCCCTCCACTTT.

The chain is built from TRBV4-3 and TRBJ2-2, with 9 bases fitting TRBD1. This CDR3 contains 15 residues. CDR1 and CDR2 from the germline V gene are LGHNA and YSLEER. Trimming at V came to 5 bases and at J to 7 bases, leaving 8 bases not matched to a gene. CDR3 nucleotides: TGCGCCAGCAGCTATTCCGGGACAGGGAGCGGGGAGCTGTTTTTT. Translation gives CASSYSGTGSGELFF.

This sequence joins TRBV13 and TRBJ2-7; no reliable D call. The V end was cut by 4 bases, the J end by 6 bases, with 13 bases between. The CDR3 is 13 amino acids. Per germline, CDR1 PRHDT and CDR2 FYEKMQ (reference sequence). CDR3 sequence: CASSSSVGGEQYF. The CDR3 bases are TGTGCCAGCAGCTCCTCTGTAGGTGGCGAGCAGTACTTC.

The J gene is TRBJ2-3, the V gene TRBV20-1, with 9 bases aligning to TRBD2. V dropped 5 bases and J dropped 3; count of bases not matched to a gene: 6. CDR3 length: 14 residues. Germline loops: CDR1 DFQATT, CDR2 SNEGSKA (reference sequence). The CDR3, as DNA: TGCAGTGCTCCCCTAGCGGGAATGACAGATACGCAGTATTTT. Translation: CSAPLAGMTDTQYF.

This clonotype occurred many times. The chain links TRBV3-1 to TRBJ2-1; TRBD2 matches at 7 bases. CDR3 length: 13 residues. V shed 6 bases, J shed 9 bases, and the junction held 8 bases outside the gene matches. Germline loops: CDR1 LGHDT, CDR2 YNNKEL (reference sequence). This CDR3 is CASRTGTNGEQFF. DNA of the CDR3: TGTGCCAGCAGAACTGGGACTAACGGTGAGCAGTTCTTC.

V and J are TRBV19 and TRBJ1-1; 9 bases match TRBD1. The CDR3 runs to 16 residues. Unmatched junction bases numbered 16, after V lost 7 bases and J lost 7 bases. From germline, CDR1 is LNHDA and CDR2 SQIVND (reference sequence). CDR3 loop: CASIIQGATDSDEAFF. Written as DNA, the CDR3 is TGTGCCAGTATAATACAGGGGGCGACCGATTCAGATGAAGCTTTCTTT.

In this sample, this clonotype turned up many times. The chain links TRBV5-1 to TRBJ2-3; perhaps TRBD1 as D (6 bases). V lost 0 bases, J lost 4 bases, and 9 bases lay in between. Germline CDR1 is SGHRS and CDR2 is YFSETQ. The CDR3 covers 14 residues. CDR3 in amino acids: CASSLVQGSDTQYF. CDR3 nucleotides: TGCGCCAGCAGCTTGGTACAGGGTTCAGATACGCAGTATTTT. The full variable domain, in which reference TRBV5-1 and TRBJ2-3 provide the parts outside the CDR3, is KAGVTQTPRYLIKTRGQQVTLSCSPISGHRSVSWYQQTPGQGLQFLFEYFSETQRNKGNFPGRFSGRQFSNSRSEMNVSTLELGDSALYLCASSLVQGSDTQYFGPGTRLTVL.

This clonotype was seen many times. The V call is TRBV2, the J call TRBJ2-5, with D unclear. The length of the CDR3 is 14 residues. Trimming removed 5 bases at V and 5 bases at J, with 15 bases between. CDR1 and CDR2 (germline): SNHLY, FYNNEI. This chain's CDR3 is CASSLSGNPETQYF. The CDR3 DNA reads as TGTGCCAGCAGTCTCTCTGGAAACCCGGAGACCCAGTACTTC.

This clonotype was counted between two and nine times. The chain links TRBV28 to TRBJ2-3; D is possibly TRBD2 (6 bases). The CDR3 length is 13 residues. V lost 5 bases to trimming and J lost 11 bases, with 17 bases between them. From germline, CDR1 is MDHEN and CDR2 SYDVKM. In DNA, the CDR3 is TGTGCCAGCAGTCCCACAGCGGCCGGGGGGCAGTATTTT. Translation: CASSPTAAGGQYF.

This clonotype has a handful of counts. V is TRBV11-2 and J is TRBJ2-1; 9 positions agree with TRBD1. The length of the CDR3 is 16 residues. V dropped 7 bases and J dropped 6; count of bases not matched to a gene: 13. The V gene's germline CDR1 is SGHAT and CDR2 FQNNGV. This CDR3 reads CASTPFPGQGSNEQFF. DNA for the CDR3: TGTGCCAGCACCCCCTTCCCGGGACAGGGCTCCAATGAGCAGTTCTTC.

Only a few counts were recorded for this clonotype. The gene calls are TRBV7-7 and TRBJ1-4; perhaps TRBD1 as D (5 bases). Trimming left V 5 bases short and J 4 bases short, with 14 bases between. The CDR3 spans 15 residues. CDR1 is SSHAT and CDR2 is FNYEAQ in the germline V gene (reference sequence). The CDR3 DNA reads TGTGCCAGCAGCCCTGGGACGGCCCATAATGAAAAACTGTTTTTT. This translates into CASSPGTAHNEKLFF.

CDR3 in amino acids: CSASFAWSTDTQYF. CDR3 coding DNA: TGCAGTGCTAGTTTTGCCTGGAGCACAGATACGCAGTATTTT. The chain employs TRBV20-1 and TRBJ2-3; D is unclear. CDR3 length: 14 residues. The germline gives CDR1 DFQATT, CDR2 SNEGSKA (reference sequence). Deletions cut 3 bases from V and 0 bases from J, with 10 bases between.

This clonotype was counted ten times or more. The genes are TRBV28 and TRBJ2-3; D might be TRBD1 or TRBD2, each matching 5 bases. CDR3 size: 16 residues. Germline V gene lookup returns CDR1 MDHEN and CDR2 SYDVKM. V dropped 6 bases and J dropped 2 bases, with 18 bases sitting between them. CDR3 in amino acids: CASSRDANLFTDTQYF. The DNA for the CDR3 is TGTGCCAGCAGCCGGGACGCTAATCTATTCACAGATACGCAGTATTTT.

CDR3 in amino acids: CASSLAPGSYNSPLHF. The DNA for the CDR3 is TGTGCCAGCAGTTTAGCGCCAGGTTCCTATAATTCACCCCTCCACTTT. The chain combines TRBV12-3 or TRBV12-4 with TRBJ1-6; D is unresolved. Trimming stripped 0 bases from V and 1 base from J, with 7 bases between. The CDR3 spans 16 residues.

The rearrangement uses TRBV7-2 and TRBJ1-2; a possible D gene is TRBD1 (6 bases). Germline values: CDR1 SGHTA, CDR2 FQGNSA. The V end lost 5 bases, the J end lost 0 bases, and 19 bases lay between the germline ends. The CDR3 consists of 17 residues. CDR3 loop: CASSLVQGMGANYGYTF. CDR3 bases: TGTGCCAGCAGCCTAGTACAGGGAATGGGGGCTAACTATGGCTACACCTTC.